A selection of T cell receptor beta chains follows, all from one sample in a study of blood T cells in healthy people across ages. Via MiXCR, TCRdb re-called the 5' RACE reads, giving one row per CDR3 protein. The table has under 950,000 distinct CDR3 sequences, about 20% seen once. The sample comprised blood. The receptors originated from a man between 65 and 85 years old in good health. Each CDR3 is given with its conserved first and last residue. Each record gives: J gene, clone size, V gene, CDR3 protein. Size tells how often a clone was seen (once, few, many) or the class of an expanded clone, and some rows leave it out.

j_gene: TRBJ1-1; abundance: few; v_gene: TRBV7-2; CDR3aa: CASSTHRVEAFF
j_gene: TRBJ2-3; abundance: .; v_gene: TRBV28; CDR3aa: CASSLGGRAADTQYF
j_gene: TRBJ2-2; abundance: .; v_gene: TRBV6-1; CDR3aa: CASKITSGRDTGELVF
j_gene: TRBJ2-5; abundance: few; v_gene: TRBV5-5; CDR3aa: CASSDPRLMKETQYF
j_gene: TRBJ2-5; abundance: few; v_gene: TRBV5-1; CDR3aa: CASSSQPSQETQYF
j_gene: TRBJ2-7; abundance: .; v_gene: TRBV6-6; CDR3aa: CASSPSTAEQYF
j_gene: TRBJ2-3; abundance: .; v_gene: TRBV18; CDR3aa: CASSPPGRPRGSTDTQYF
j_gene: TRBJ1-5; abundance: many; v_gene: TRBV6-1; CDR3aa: CASSLEWDQPQHF
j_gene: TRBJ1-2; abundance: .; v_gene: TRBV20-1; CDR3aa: CSLDRGEGYTF
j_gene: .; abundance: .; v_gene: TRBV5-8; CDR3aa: CASSFGGTTYNEQFF
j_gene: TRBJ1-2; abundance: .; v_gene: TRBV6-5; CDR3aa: CASSYSSWGGYTF
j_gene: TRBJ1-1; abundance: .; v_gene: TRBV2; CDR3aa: CASSDEARKAFF
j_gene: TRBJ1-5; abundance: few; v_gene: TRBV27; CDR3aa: CASSLSPTGSNQPQHF
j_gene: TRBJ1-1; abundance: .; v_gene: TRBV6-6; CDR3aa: CASSCAEGTEAFF
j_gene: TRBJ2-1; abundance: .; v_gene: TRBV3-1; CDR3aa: CASSQDLQREGTYNEQFF
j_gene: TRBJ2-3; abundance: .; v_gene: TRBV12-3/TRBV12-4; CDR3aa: CASSFSLSASGPLASSTDMQYF
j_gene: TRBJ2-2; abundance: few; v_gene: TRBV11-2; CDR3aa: CASSPIAGRSGELFF
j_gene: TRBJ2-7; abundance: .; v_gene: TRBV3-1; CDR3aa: CASSARGEQYF
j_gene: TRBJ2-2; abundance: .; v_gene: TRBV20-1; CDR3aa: CSASGSLAGGGTGELFF
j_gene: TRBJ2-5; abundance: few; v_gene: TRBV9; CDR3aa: CASSPMAGLGETQYF
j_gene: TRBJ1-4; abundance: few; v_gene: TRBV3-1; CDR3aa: CASSQADFNEKLFF
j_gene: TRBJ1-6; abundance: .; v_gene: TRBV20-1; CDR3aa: CSASNYRNPYNSPLHF
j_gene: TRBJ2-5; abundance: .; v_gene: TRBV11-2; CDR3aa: CASSKIWVGETQYF
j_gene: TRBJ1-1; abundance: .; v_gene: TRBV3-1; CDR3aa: CASSQVGDSGTEAFF
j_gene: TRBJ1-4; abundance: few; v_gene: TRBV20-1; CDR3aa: CSASWGGASTNEKLFF
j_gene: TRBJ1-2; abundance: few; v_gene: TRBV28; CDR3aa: CASRPQGSPNYGYTF
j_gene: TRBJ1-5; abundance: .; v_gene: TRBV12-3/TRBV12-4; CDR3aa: CASSFGPPQHF
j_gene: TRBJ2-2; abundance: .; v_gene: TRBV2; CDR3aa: CASSGENTGELFF
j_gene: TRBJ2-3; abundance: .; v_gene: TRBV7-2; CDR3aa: CASASNTDTQYF
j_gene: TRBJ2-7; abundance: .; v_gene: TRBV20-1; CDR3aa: CSARDRNGEYEQYF
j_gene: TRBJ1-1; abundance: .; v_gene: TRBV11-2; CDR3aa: CASSFDGRVSTEAFF
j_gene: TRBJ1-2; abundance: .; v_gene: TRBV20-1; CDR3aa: CSARDRVRANYGYTF
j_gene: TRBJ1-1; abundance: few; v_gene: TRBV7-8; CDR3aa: CASSQRTGVWTEAFF
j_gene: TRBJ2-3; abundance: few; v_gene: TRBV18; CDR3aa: CASSPSLSPSTDTQYF
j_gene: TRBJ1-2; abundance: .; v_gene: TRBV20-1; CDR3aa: CSADTGFFDYGYTF